One sample yielded the 5 T cell receptor beta chains listed below, sequenced in a study of blood T cell repertoires in COVID-19. Repertoires were generated with immunoSEQ multiplex PCR, while TCRdb's copy carries only in-frame clones and drops some. The sample lists a few hundred thousand clones, approximately 77% seen once, with around 3.5% in the top ten. Sequences were obtained from peripheral blood. The receptors stem from a woman older than 75 with acute or convalescent COVID-19.

The chain is built from TRBV5-1 and TRBJ1-6; 8 positions match TRBD1. CDR3 length: 16 residues. Losses at the gene ends were 6 bases for V and 6 bases for J; bases not matched to a gene: 11. Germline V gene sequence: CDR1 SGHRS, CDR2 YFSETQ. The CDR3 DNA is TGCGCCAGCACCTCACTCGGACAGGGTGGTAATTCACCCCTCCACTTT. Its protein is CASTSLGQGGNSPLHF. The complete variable domain, with remaining parts taken from reference TRBV5-1 and TRBJ1-6, reads KAGVTQTPRYLIKTRGQQVTLSCSPISGHRSVSWYQQTPGQGLQFLFEYFSETQRNKGNFPGRFSGRQFSNSRSEMNVSTLELGDSALYLCASTSLGQGGNSPLHFGNGTRLTVT.

The chain couples TRBV11-2 to TRBJ1-1; 10 nucleotides line up with TRBD1. Germline V CDR1 and CDR2: SGHAT, FQNNGV. With 0 bases clipped from V and 5 bases from J, the junction kept 6 bases outside the gene matches. CDR3 length equals 16 residues. For the CDR3, the DNA is TGTGCCAGCAGCTTAGAGCGACAGGGGGCGGGTACTGAAGCTTTCTTT. As protein: CASSLERQGAGTEAFF.

CDR3 sequence (DNA): TGTGCCAGCAGCTTAGTAGGGACAGCGAGCACAGATACGCAGTATTTT. Amino acids: CASSLVGTASTDTQYF. The genes are TRBV7-9 and TRBJ2-3; TRBD1 agrees at 7 bases. With 1 base clipped from V and 0 bases from J, the junction kept 4 bases outside the gene matches. The length of the CDR3 is 16 residues. Germline V gene lookup returns CDR1 SEHNR and CDR2 FQNEAQ (reference sequence).

This rearrangement joins TRBV6-1 to TRBJ2-7, with D possibly being TRBD2 (7 bases). CDR1 is MNHNS, CDR2 SASEGT, per germline. The CDR3 covers 13 residues. V was clipped by 3 bases and J by 2 bases, with 8 bases between them. CDR3: CASSEGGPYEQYF. The CDR3 bases are TGTGCCAGCAGTGAGGGGGGGCCCTACGAGCAGTACTTC.

The J gene is TRBJ1-1, the V gene TRBV6-5, with D possibly being TRBD1 (5 bases). This CDR3 spans 15 amino acids. Trimming pared 6 bases from V and 2 bases from J, leaving 16 bases between. Germline values: CDR1 MNHEY, CDR2 SVGAGI. CDR3 coding DNA: TGTGCCAGCAGGGTGAGAGGGGAGGGAAACACTGAAGCTTTCTTT. As protein: CASRVRGEGNTEAFF.